This T cell receptor beta chain derives from a study of T cells after yellow fever vaccination. One entry per CDR3 protein, called by TCRdb with MiXCR from the 5' RACE reads. The sample includes about 340,000 distinct CDR3 sequences, 4% seen only once; the top ten take 20% to 25%. Study-wide findings and caveats: Though weaker, the secondary response peaked faster, on day 5 versus 15. Post-booster samples contained most primary-vaccination clones (around 96% CD4, about 85% CD8).

The table lists this clonotype with many counts. The target antigen is unknown. The germline CDR1 and CDR2 sequences are SGHNT and YYREEE (reference sequence). The CDR3 is 13 residues long. The trim removed 3 bases at V and 15 bases at J, leaving 11 bases unmatched. This chain connects TRBV5-4 to TRBJ2-1; TRBD1 aligns across 8 bases. The source of this sequence is a man aged 18 to 35 who received the YFV17D yellow fever vaccine. The starting material was PBMCs, obtained 5 days after the yellow fever booster vaccination. The CDR3, as DNA: TGTGCCAGCAGCTGGTACGGACAGGGTATCCCGTTCTTC. Translating gives CASSWYGQGIPFF.